The entry below gives a single TCR beta chain sequence along with its context. These data originate in a study of blood T cell repertoires in COVID-19. Turning to the study itself: The cDNA or gDNA used as material had been derived from T cells, B-cell-depleted T cells, or PBMCs.

TCRdb keeps only in-frame clones here, not all; method: immunoSEQ multiplex PCR. The sample includes 470,000 or so clones, 80% to 90% of them seen just once. Trimming left V 2 bases short and J 5 bases short, with 13 bases between. The CDR3 length is 14 residues. Germline V CDR1 and CDR2: SGHTA, FQGNSA. The V and J genes are TRBV7-2 and TRBJ2-7; D is ambiguous. The material sequenced was peripheral blood. This sequence originates from a human donor in a cohort sampled during active COVID-19. CDR3 region: CASSLSASTDEQYF. The CDR3, as DNA: TGTGCCAGCAGCTTATCAGCTAGTACCGACGAGCAGTACTTC.